This T cell receptor beta chain was captured by sequencing in a study of T-cell reconstitution after alpha-beta-depleted transplantation in children (dated by TCRdb to the mid-2010s). Notes on the research overall: Using TCR repertoire profiling, the study quantitatively followed how T-cell immune reconstitution unfolded in children after TCRalphabeta/CD19-depleted allogeneic hematopoietic cell transplantation.

This clonotype was seen more than once but under ten times. This clone's antigen is unknown. Base qualities were left out, and no much larger clone turns up one base away. The library was produced with PCR. TCRdb records Illumina HiSeq 2500 as the sequencer. TCR libraries were prepared with molecular barcoding, using unique molecular identifiers to normalize TCRbeta repertoire quantification. TCRdb handled the public reads itself, with Q25 trimming in fastp and clone calling in MiXCR, and kept productive beta chains. Every entry covers one CDR3 protein and lists the most common genes and DNA from its rows. This sample is represented by 420,000 or so distinct CDR3 sequences; about a tenth of them were singletons. The ten top clones hold nearly 5.5% of the sample. Trimmed from V: 0 bases; trimmed from J: 2 bases; junction bases lacking a gene match: 3. Based on the germline V gene, the CDR1 and CDR2 sequences are MNHEY and SVGEGT. Measured from the cysteine to the phenylalanine, the CDR3 is 15 residues long. Only the CDR3 DNA stays, 45 bases, in frame from base 1.

The sample in question was PBMCs from the stem cell graft donor, obtained from the stem cell graft. This chain is built from TRBV6-2 or TRBV6-3 and TRBJ2-7, with 8 middle bases fitting TRBD2. The sequence derives from a human donor who donated a stem cell graft to a child with acute myeloid leukemia. CDR3 protein: CASSYSAGGTYEQYF. The nucleotide sequence is TGTGCCAGCAGTTACTCGGCGGGAGGAACCTACGAGCAGTACTTC.